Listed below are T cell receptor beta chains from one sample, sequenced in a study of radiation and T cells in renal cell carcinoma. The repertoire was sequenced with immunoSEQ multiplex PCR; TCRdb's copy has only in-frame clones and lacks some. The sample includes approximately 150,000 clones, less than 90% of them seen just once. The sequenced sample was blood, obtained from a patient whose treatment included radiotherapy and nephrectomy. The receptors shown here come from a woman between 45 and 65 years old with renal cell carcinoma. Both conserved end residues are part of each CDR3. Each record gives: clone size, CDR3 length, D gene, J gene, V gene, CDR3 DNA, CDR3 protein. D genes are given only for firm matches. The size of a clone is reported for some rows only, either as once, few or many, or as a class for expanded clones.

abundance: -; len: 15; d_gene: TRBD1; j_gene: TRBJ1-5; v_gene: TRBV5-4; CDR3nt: TGTGCCAGCAGCTCAGGCGGGGACAGGGGGCAGCCCCAGCATTTT; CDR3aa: CASSSGGDRGQPQHF
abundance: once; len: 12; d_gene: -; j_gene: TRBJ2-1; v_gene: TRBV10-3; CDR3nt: TGTGCCATCAGTGAGTACCAGGGTGCGCAGTTCTTC; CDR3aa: CAISEYQGAQFF
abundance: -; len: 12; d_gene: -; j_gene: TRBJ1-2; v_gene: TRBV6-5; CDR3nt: TGTGCCAGCAGTTACGCGGGGTATGGCTACACCTTC; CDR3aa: CASSYAGYGYTF
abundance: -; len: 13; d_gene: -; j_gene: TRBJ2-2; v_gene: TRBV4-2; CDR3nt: TGTGCCAGCAGCCCACGGGGGCCCGGGGAGCTGTTTTTT; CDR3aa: CASSPRGPGELFF
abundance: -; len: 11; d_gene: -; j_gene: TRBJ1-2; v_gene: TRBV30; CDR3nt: TGTGCCGGGTCAATTGGCTACGGCTACACCTTC; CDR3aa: CAGSIGYGYTF
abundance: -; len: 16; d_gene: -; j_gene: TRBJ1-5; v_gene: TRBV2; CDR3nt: TGTGCCAGCAGTGAAGCGCGTGACAGTAAGAATCAGCCCCAGCATTTT; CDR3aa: CASSEARDSKNQPQHF
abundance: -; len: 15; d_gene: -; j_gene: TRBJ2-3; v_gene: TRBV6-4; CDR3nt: TGTGCCAGCAGTCGATCGGGCGAGAGCACAGATACGCAGTATTTT; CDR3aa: CASSRSGESTDTQYF
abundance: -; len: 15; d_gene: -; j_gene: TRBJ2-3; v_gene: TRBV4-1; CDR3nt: TGCGCCAGCAGCCAACTAGCGGGACAGGAAGATACGCAGTATTTT; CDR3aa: CASSQLAGQEDTQYF
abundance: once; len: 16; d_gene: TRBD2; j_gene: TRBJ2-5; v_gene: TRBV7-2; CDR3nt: TGTGCCAGCAGCTTAGTCCCTAGCGGGAGTGGGGAGACCCAGTACTTC; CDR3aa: CASSLVPSGSGETQYF
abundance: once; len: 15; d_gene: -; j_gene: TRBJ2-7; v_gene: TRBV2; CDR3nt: TGTGCCAGCAGTATCGAAAGGGGAAACTCCTACGAGCAGTACTTC; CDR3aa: CASSIERGNSYEQYF
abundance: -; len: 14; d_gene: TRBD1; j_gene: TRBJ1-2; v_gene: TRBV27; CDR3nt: TGTGCCAGCAGTCCAAGGACAGGAGCCTATGGCTACACCTTC; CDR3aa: CASSPRTGAYGYTF
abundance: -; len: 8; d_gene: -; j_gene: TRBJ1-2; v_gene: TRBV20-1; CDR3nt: TGCAGCTCTTATGGCTACACCTTC; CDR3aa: CSSYGYTF
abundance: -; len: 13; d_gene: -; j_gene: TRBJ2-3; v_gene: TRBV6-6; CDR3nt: TGTGCCAGCGAACTACCAAGCACAGATACGCAGTATTTT; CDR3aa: CASELPSTDTQYF
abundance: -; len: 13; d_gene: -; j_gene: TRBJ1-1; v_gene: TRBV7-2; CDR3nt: TGTGCCAGCAGCTCACAGGGTTTCACTGAAGCTTTCTTT; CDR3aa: CASSSQGFTEAFF
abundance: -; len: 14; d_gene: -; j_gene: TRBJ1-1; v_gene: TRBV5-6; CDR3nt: TGTGCCAGCAGCCCCCGAGGGGTGAACACTGAAGCTTTCTTT; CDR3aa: CASSPRGVNTEAFF
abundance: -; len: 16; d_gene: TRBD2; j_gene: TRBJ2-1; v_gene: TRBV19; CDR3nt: TGTGCCAGTAGTCCTGTGGGGCTAGCGGGAGACAATGAGCAGTTCTTC; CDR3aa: CASSPVGLAGDNEQFF
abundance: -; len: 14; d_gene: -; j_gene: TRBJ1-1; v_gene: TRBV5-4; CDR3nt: TGTGCCAGCAGCTCTGGGGGGACGAGAACTGAAGCTTTCTTT; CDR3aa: CASSSGGTRTEAFF
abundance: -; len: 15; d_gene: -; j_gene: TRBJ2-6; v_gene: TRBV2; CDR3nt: TGTGCCAGCAGGGTCCGACGGGCTGGGGCCAACGTCCTGACTTTC; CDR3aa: CASRVRRAGANVLTF
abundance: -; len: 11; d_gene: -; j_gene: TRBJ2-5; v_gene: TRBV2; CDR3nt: TGTGCCAGCACCGATTTGGAGACCCAGTACTTC; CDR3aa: CASTDLETQYF
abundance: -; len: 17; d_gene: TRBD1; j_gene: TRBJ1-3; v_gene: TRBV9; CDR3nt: TGTGCCAGCAGCGCGGGGGGACAGCTAAGCTCTGGAAACACCATATATTTT; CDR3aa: CASSAGGQLSSGNTIYF
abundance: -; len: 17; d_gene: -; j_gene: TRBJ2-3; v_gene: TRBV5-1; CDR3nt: TGCGCCAGCAGCATTTCATTAGGGGCGGGCGGCTCAGATACGCAGTATTTT; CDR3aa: CASSISLGAGGSDTQYF
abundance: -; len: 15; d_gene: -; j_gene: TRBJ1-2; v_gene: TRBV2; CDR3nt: TGTGCCAGCAGTGTGGGGGCGGAGAGATTCTATGGCTACACCTTC; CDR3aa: CASSVGAERFYGYTF
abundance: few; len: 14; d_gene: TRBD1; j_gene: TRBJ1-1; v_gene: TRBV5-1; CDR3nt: TGCGCCAGCAGCGGACAGGGGGCGAGCACTGAAGCTTTCTTT; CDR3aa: CASSGQGASTEAFF
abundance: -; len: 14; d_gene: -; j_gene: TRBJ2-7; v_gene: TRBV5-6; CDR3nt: TGTGCCAGCAGCTCGAACCCAGGGGCGTACGAGCAGTACTTC; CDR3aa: CASSSNPGAYEQYF
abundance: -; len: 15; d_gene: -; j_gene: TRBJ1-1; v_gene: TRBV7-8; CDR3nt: TGTGCCAGCAGCTTAGGGGCAGCTCAAAACACTGAAGCTTTCTTT; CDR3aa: CASSLGAAQNTEAFF
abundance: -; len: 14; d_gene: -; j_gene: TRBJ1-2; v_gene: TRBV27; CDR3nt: TGTGCCAGCAACTCCGACGGGGCTAACTATGGCTACACCTTC; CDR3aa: CASNSDGANYGYTF
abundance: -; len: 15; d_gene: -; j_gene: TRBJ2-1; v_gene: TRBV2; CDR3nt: TGTGCCAGCAGTGAAGGGGGGGTCTCCTACAATGAGCAGTTCTTC; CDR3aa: CASSEGGVSYNEQFF
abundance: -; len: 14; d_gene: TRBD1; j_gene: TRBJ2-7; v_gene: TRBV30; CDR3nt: TGTGCCTGGAGACGGAGGGACAGGGACTACGAGCAGTACTTC; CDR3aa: CAWRRRDRDYEQYF
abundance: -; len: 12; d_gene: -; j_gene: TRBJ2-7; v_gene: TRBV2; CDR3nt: TGTGCCAGCAGACTCGGTTCGGACGAGCAGTACTTC; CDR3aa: CASRLGSDEQYF
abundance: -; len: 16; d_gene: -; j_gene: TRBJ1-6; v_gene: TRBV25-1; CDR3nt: TGTGCCAGCAGTGAATATGGCGCAGGGTATAATTCACCCCTCCACTTT; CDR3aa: CASSEYGAGYNSPLHF
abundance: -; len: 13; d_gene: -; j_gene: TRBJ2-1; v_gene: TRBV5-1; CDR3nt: TGCGCCAGCAGCTTGGGGACTTACAATGAGCAGTTCTTC; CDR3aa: CASSLGTYNEQFF
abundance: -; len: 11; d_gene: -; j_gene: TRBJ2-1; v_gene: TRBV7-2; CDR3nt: TGTGCCACCGACTCTTACAATGAGCAGTTCTTC; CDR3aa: CATDSYNEQFF
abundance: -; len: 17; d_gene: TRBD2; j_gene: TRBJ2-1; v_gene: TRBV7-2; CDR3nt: TGTGCCAGCAGCTCACAGGGACTAGCGGGAGGCTTCAATGAGCAGTTCTTC; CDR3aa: CASSSQGLAGGFNEQFF
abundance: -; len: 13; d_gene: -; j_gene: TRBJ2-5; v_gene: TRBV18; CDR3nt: TGTGCCAGCTCACCAATGTACCAAGAGACCCAGTACTTC; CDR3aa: CASSPMYQETQYF
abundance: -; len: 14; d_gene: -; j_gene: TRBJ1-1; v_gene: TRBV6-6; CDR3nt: TGTGCCAGCAGTCTCACTTTCGGGGGGGTTGAAGCTTTCTTT; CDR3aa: CASSLTFGGVEAFF
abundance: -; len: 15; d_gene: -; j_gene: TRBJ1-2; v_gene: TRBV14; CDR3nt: TGTGCCAGCAGCCAAGTCGGGGCTAGTGGCTATGGCTACACCTTC; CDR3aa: CASSQVGASGYGYTF
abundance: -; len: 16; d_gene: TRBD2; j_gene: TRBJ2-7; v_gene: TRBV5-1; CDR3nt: TGCGCCAGCAGCTTGGCAGGACTAGCGGGAGCCTACGAGCAGTACTTC; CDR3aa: CASSLAGLAGAYEQYF
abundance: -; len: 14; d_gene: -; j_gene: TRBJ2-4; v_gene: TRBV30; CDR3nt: TGTGCCTGGACCCAGGGGATAGCCAAAAACATTCAGTACTTC; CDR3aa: CAWTQGIAKNIQYF
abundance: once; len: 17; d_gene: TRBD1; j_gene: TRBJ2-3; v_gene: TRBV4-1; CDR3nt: TGCGCCAGCAGCCAAGAGGGACAGGGGCAGGGGACAGATACGCAGTATTTT; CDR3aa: CASSQEGQGQGTDTQYF
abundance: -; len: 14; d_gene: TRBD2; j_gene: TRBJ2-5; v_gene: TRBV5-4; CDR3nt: TGTGCCAGCACCGCCCGCGGGGGTCTGGGGACCCAGTACTTC; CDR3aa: CASTARGGLGTQYF
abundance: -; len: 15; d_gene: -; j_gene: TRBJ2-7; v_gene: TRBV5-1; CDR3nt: TGCGCCAGCAGCTTGGGGTCAGGGGAGGCGTTCGAGCAGTACTTC; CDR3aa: CASSLGSGEAFEQYF
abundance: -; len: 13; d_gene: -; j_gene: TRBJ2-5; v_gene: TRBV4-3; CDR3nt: TGCGCCAGCAGCCAAGTGCTTGGAGAGACCCAGTACTTC; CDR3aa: CASSQVLGETQYF
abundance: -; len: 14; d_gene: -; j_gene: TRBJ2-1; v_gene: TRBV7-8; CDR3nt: TGTGCCAGCAGCTTAGGGGGATACTACAATGAGCAGTTCTTC; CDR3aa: CASSLGGYYNEQFF
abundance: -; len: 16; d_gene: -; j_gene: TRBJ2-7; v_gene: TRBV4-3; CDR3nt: TGCGCCAGCAGTCTAGACTACAGGGACAACTCCTACGAGCAGTACTTC; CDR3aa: CASSLDYRDNSYEQYF
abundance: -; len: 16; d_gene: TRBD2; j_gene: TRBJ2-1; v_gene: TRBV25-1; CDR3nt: TGTGCCAGCAGTGATCGGACTAGCGGGACCTACAATGAGCAGTTCTTC; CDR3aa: CASSDRTSGTYNEQFF
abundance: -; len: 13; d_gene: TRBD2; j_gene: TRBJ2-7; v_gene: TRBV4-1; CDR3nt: TGCGCCAGCAGCCAAGACTCTAGCGGAGAGCAGTACTTC; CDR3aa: CASSQDSSGEQYF
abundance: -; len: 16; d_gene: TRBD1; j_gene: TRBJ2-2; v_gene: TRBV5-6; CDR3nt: TGTGCCAGCAGCCCAAAACAGGGGGCCAACACCGGGGAGCTGTTTTTT; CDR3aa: CASSPKQGANTGELFF
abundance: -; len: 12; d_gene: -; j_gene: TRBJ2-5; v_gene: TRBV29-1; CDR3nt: TGCAGCGTGGAGGGGGGCGCAGAGACCCAGTACTTC; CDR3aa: CSVEGGAETQYF
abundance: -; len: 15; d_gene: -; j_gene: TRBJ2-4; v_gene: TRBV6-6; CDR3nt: TGTGCCAGCAGTCTAGGGGGTCTAGCCAAAAACATTCAGTACTTC; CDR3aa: CASSLGGLAKNIQYF
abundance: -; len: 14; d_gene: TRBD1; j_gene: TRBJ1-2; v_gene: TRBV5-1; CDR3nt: TGCGCCAGCAGCACAACCGGGACAGGGTATGGCTACACCTTC; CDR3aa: CASSTTGTGYGYTF
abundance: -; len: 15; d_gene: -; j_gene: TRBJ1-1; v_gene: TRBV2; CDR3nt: TGTGCCAGCAGGACGTCCGGGACAACAAACACTGAAGCTTTCTTT; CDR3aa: CASRTSGTTNTEAFF
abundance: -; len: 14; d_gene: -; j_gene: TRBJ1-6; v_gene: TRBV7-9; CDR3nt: TGTGCCAGCAGCTTAGATGGATTTAATTCACCCCTCCACTTT; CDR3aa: CASSLDGFNSPLHF
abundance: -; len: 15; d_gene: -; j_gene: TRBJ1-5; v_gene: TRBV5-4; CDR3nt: TGTGCCAGCAGCTTGGACGGGGGGATGGGTCAGCCCCAGCATTTT; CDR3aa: CASSLDGGMGQPQHF